These T cell receptor beta chains were read from a single sample in a study of blood T cell repertoires in COVID-19. TCRdb's copy holds only in-frame clones and misses some; the assay was immunoSEQ multiplex PCR. The table shows about 17,000 clones, with 78% occurring only once. The sequencing input was peripheral blood. These receptors were collected from a man between 60 and 75 years old with active or convalescent COVID-19. The CDR3 runs from the conserved cysteine through the conserved F or W. The D gene is left open where the match is weak. A row's size may be missing; if present it is once, few, many or a size class.

J,size,V,D,DNA,CDR3
TRBJ2-3,NA,TRBV30,TRBD1,TGTGCCTGGAGCCTAGGACAGGTGGGGGCAGATACGCAGTATTTT,CAWSLGQVGADTQYF
TRBJ2-5,NA,TRBV28,TRBD2,TGTGCCAGCAGTTTAATGGGGTCACTAGCGCTTGGGGAGACCCAGTACTTC,CASSLMGSLALGETQYF
TRBJ2-7,NA,TRBV7-8,TRBD2,TGTGCCAGCAGCTTAGGTTTAGCGGGAGGCGAGCAGTACTTC,CASSLGLAGGEQYF
TRBJ2-6,NA,TRBV28,NA,TGTGCCAGCTCCTTGGCGGGTTCTGGGGCCAACGTCCTGACTTTC,CASSLAGSGANVLTF
TRBJ2-7,NA,TRBV19,TRBD1,TGTGCCAGTAGTGGACAGGCCGACACCTACGAGCAGTACTTC,CASSGQADTYEQYF
TRBJ1-5,NA,TRBV29-1,TRBD1,TGCAGCGTTGTTTGGGACAGGGGGCGCGGAGGCAATCAGCCCCAGCATTTT,CSVVWDRGRGGNQPQHF
TRBJ1-2,NA,TRBV28,NA,TGTGCCAGCAGTTTTTACGGTGGCTACACCTTC,CASSFYGGYTF
TRBJ1-5,NA,TRBV10-2,NA,TGCGCCAGCAGTCCGACATCGTCAAATCAGCCCCAGCATTTT,CASSPTSSNQPQHF
TRBJ2-5,NA,TRBV4-2,NA,TGTGCCAGCAGCCAAGAAAGGGGGGGTCAAGAGACCCAGTACTTC,CASSQERGGQETQYF
TRBJ2-5,NA,TRBV5-1,TRBD2,TGCGCCAGCAGCAACCCGACTAGCCGTGAGACCCAGTACTTC,CASSNPTSRETQYF
TRBJ1-5,NA,TRBV28,NA,TGTGCCAGCACTCAAGGGGGGGACTGGCAGCCCCAGCATTTT,CASTQGGDWQPQHF
TRBJ1-1,once,TRBV25-1,TRBD1,TGTGCCAGCAGTGAAGCGTCGACAGGGGGCAGGGCTGAAGCTTTCTTT,CASSEASTGGRAEAFF
TRBJ2-1,NA,TRBV27,TRBD1,TGTGCCAGCAGTTTACAGGCGGGACAGGGTCGTAGTGAGCAGTTCTTC,CASSLQAGQGRSEQFF
TRBJ2-5,NA,TRBV19,TRBD2,TGTGCCAGTAGTACGTTGACTAGCGGGCAAGAGACCCAGTACTTC,CASSTLTSGQETQYF
TRBJ1-2,once,TRBV24-1,NA,TGTGCCACCAGCCAAGACAGGTCCAATGGCTACACCTTC,CATSQDRSNGYTF
TRBJ1-5,few,TRBV18,NA,TGTGCCAGCTCACCCGCAGGGTATAGTCAGCCCCAGCATTTT,CASSPAGYSQPQHF
TRBJ1-1,NA,TRBV11-2,TRBD1,TGTGCCAGCAGCTTTACAGGGGTCGACACTGAAGCTTTCTTT,CASSFTGVDTEAFF
TRBJ1-2,NA,TRBV5-8,TRBD1,TGTGCCAGCAGCCCCGACAGGGGGCTGGGGGGCTACACCTTC,CASSPDRGLGGYTF
TRBJ1-4,NA,TRBV7-9,NA,TGTGCCAGCAGCTTAGGTACAACTAATGAAAAACTGTTTTTT,CASSLGTTNEKLFF
TRBJ2-7,NA,TRBV7-3,TRBD2,TGTGCCAGCAGCTTACAAGCGGGGGACTACGAGCAGTACTTC,CASSLQAGDYEQYF
TRBJ1-5,NA,TRBV4-1,NA,TGCGCCAGCAGCCACTTAGGGGGCAATCAGCCCCAGCATTTT,CASSHLGGNQPQHF
TRBJ1-1,NA,TRBV28,TRBD1,TGTGCCAGCAGTACCACGGGACAGGGTTGGAGTGAAGCTTTCTTT,CASSTTGQGWSEAFF
TRBJ1-4,NA,TRBV5-1,NA,TGCGCCAGCAGCGGCGGGACTAATGAAAAACTGTTTTTT,CASSGGTNEKLFF
TRBJ2-1,once,TRBV10-3,TRBD2,TGTGCCATCAGCGGGACTAGCGGGTTATCCTACAATGAGCAGTTCTTC,CAISGTSGLSYNEQFF
TRBJ1-2,NA,TRBV5-1,TRBD1,TGCGCCAGCAGCTACGGACAGGGGGCGGATGGCTACACCTTC,CASSYGQGADGYTF
TRBJ1-1,NA,TRBV5-1,TRBD1,TGCGCCAGCAGCTTGACGGGACAGGGGAACACTGAAGCTTTCTTT,CASSLTGQGNTEAFF
TRBJ1-2,NA,TRBV19,NA,TGTGCCAGTAGTAACCACAGGGTTAACTATGGCTACACCTTC,CASSNHRVNYGYTF
TRBJ2-7,NA,TRBV18,NA,TGTGCCAGCTCACTCAACGATCGACAGCCCTACGAGCAGTACTTC,CASSLNDRQPYEQYF